This T cell receptor beta chain was profiled in a study of T cells in narcolepsy. Data came from immunoSEQ multiplex PCR; TCRdb stores just in-frame clones and leaves some out. The sample includes 25,000 to 35,000 clones, about 80% seen only once; the top ten take roughly 0.99%. With regard to this clone: The antigen is not known.

V was trimmed by 3 bases and J by 2 bases, leaving 12 bases between them. CDR3 length: 14 residues. Germline V gene data show CDR1 as SGDLS and CDR2 as YYNGEE. The study, taken as a whole, reports: Comparing one patient's CSF and blood CD4+ clonotypes highlighted HCRT- and TRIB2-specific autoreactive clonotypes. Some memory CD4+ repertoires had no autoreactive clone sequences. Autoreactive clonotypes reportedly recurred in blood of same and different patients, not controls.

This receptor was obtained from a human donor with narcolepsy. This sequence joins TRBV9 and TRBJ2-7; maybe TRBD1 (6 bases). The material sequenced was CD45RA- memory CD4+ T cells from PBMCs. CDR3 loop: CASSATGSAYEQYF. CDR3 coding DNA: TGTGCCAGCAGCGCCACAGGGTCGGCCTACGAGCAGTACTTC. The full variable domain, completed using reference TRBV9 and TRBJ2-7, is DSGVTQTPKHLITATGQRVTLRCSPRSGDLSVYWYQQSLDQGLQFLIQYYNGEERAKGNILERFSAQQFPDLHSELNLSSLELGDSALYFCASSATGSAYEQYFGPGTRLTVT.